The 4 T cell receptor beta chains below all came from one sample that was sequenced in a study of early T cells in non-severe SARS-CoV-2 infection. TCRdb used MiXCR to reprocess the 5' RACE reads, holding one entry per CDR3 protein. Counted here are around 65,000 distinct CDR3 sequences, around 13% occurring once; the ten biggest clones make up roughly 1.4%. The source material was whole blood, sampled at baseline. The source is an adult who was a healthcare worker with PCR-confirmed SARS-CoV-2 infection or an uninfected control (not recorded which).

At least ten counts were recorded for this clonotype. The chain employs TRBV14 and TRBJ1-2; D is unresolved. This CDR3 region has 14 residues. Trimming shortened V by 0 bases and J by 6 bases, and 11 bases separated the two germline ends. CDR1 and CDR2 from the germline V gene are SGHDN and FVKESK. Here the CDR3 reads CASSQDFRGNGYTF. Written as DNA, the CDR3 is TGTGCCAGCAGCCAAGATTTTCGAGGAAATGGCTACACCTTC. The variable domain in full, with the rest retrieved from reference TRBV14 and TRBJ1-2, is EAGVTQFPSHSVIEKGQTVTLRCDPISGHDNLYWYRRVMGKEIKFLLHFVKESKQDESGMPNNRFLAERTGGTYSTLKVQPAELEDSGVYFCASSQDFRGNGYTFGSGTRLTVV.

The chain combines TRBV29-1 with TRBJ2-2, with D hard to call. The CDR3 loop spans 13 amino acids. Per germline, CDR1 SQVTM and CDR2 ANQGSEA. Trimming took 5 bases from V and 0 from J, leaving 7 bases between them. The CDR3 loop reads CSVQAANTGELFF. The DNA for the CDR3 is TGCAGCGTTCAAGCTGCGAACACCGGGGAGCTGTTTTTT.

The CDR3 DNA reads TGCGCCAGCAGTGAGTCCAATGAGCAGTTCTTC. Protein product: CASSESNEQFF. J is TRBJ2-1 and V is TRBV10-2; D is unresolved. Germline V lookup: CDR1 WSHSY, CDR2 SAAADI. The germline V and J ends were trimmed by 0 bases and 6 bases, with 0 bases remaining between them. This CDR3 is built from 11 residues.

In this sample, this clonotype turned up a few times. V usage is TRBV18 and J usage is TRBJ1-5, with unresolved D. In germline, CDR1 is KGHSH, CDR2 LQKENI. This CDR3 contains 13 residues. V lost 2 bases to trimming and J lost 7 bases, with 9 bases between them. CDR3 bases: TGTGCCAGCTCACCAAGTTTTGAACAGCCCCAGCATTTT. Translating gives CASSPSFEQPQHF.